This TCR beta chain was identified during a study of CD8+ T cells in alopecia areata. Treatment of the sample: oral pan-JAK inhibitor, 5-10 mg twice daily. CDR1 GTSNPN and CDR2 SVGIG come from the germline V gene (reference sequence). V gave up 4 bases and J gave up 7 bases, with 7 bases separating them. The CDR3 sequence is 10 residues long. cDNA serving as the sequencing template came from extracted, reverse transcribed RNA. Generated by immunoSEQ multiplex PCR, the TCRdb table keeps only in-frame clones and is missing some. Of fewer than 250,000 clones in the sample, roughly two fifths were seen once.

The specimen was CD4+ T cells sorted from blood, collected around week 36, from a patient treated with tofacitinib. The chain is built from TRBV30 and TRBJ1-2; a weak D match, TRBD1 (5 bases). The origin of this receptor is a human donor with alopecia areata. The CDR3 is CAWMQGGYTF. Here the CDR3 DNA reads TGTGCCTGGATGCAGGGTGGCTACACCTTC. Together with reference TRBV30 and TRBJ1-2, the CDR3 gives the full variable domain: SQTIHQWPATLVQPVGSPLSLECTVEGTSNPNLYWYRQAAGRGLQLLFYSVGIGQISSEVPQNLSASRPQDRQFILSSKKLLLSDSGFYLCAWMQGGYTFGSGTRLTVV.